The entry that follows covers one T cell receptor (beta chain) sequence. The antigen remains undetermined. PCR used 60 Vbeta primers and 13 Jbeta primers. Libraries were prepared by immunoSEQ multiplex PCR; TCRdb keeps only in-frame clonotypes and omits some of them. In the table there are around 94,000 clones, nearly 65% of which are singletons. The data were obtained in a study of cytomegalovirus exposure and HLA in healthy donors. Study-wide results and caveats: Immune exposure data for these donors was limited to CMV serostatus. Data from an earlier analysis indicated that most TCR beta V segments were productive either about 87% or about 30% of the time. A later analysis reportedly found fewer N-insertions in an Asian-associated ancestry cluster than the roughly 670-donor mean. Roughly uniform sequencing depth across donors was assumed, possibly incorrectly.

Between the trimmed V and J ends, which lost 6 bases and 2 bases, there was a span of 10 bases. The CDR3 runs 14 residues. CDR1 MDHEN and CDR2 SYDVKM come from the germline V gene. Sequenced: PBMCs. This receptor was taken from a human donor in good health. This sequence joins TRBV28 and TRBJ2-2, with D possibly matching TRBD2 (5 bases). CDR3 DNA sequence: TGTGCCAGCAGATTTAGCGCTAACACCGGGGAGCTGTTTTTT. Translation: CASRFSANTGELFF.